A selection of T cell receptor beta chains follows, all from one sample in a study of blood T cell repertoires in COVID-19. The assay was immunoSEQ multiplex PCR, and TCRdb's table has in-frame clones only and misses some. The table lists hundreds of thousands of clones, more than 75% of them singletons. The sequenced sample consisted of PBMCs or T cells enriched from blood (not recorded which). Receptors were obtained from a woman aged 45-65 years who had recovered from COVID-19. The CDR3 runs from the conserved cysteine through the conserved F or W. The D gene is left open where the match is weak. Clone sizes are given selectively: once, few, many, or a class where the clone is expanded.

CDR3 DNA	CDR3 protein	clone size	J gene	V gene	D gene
TGCGCCAGCAGCTTGGGAGAGCATGGCTACACCTTC	CASSLGEHGYTF	NA	TRBJ1-2	TRBV5-1	NA
TGTGCCAGCAGTTTATTCGCAGGGGAAGGGGATCAGCCCCAGCATTTT	CASSLFAGEGDQPQHF	few	TRBJ1-5	TRBV27	NA
TGTGCCAGCAGTTTATCTCTAACAGGGAGGGATCAGCCCCAGCATTTT	CASSLSLTGRDQPQHF	few	TRBJ1-5	TRBV27	NA
TGTGCCAGCAGCGTTACGGGGGTCACGGAAGCTTTCTTT	CASSVTGVTEAFF	once	TRBJ1-1	TRBV9	NA
TGTGCCTGGAGTCCCTCGGCGGGAGCCGGCTACACCTTC	CAWSPSAGAGYTF	NA	TRBJ1-2	TRBV30	NA
TGTGCCAGCAGCCCCTCCCGAGGGGGGGACAATCAGCCCCAGCATTTT	CASSPSRGGDNQPQHF	NA	TRBJ1-5	TRBV7-8	NA
TGTGCCAGCAGCTTGGGTCGCGGGGGGGGAGAGACCCAGTACTTC	CASSLGRGGGETQYF	NA	TRBJ2-5	TRBV11-2	TRBD2
TGTGCCAGCAGCTTCGGGGACACTGAAGCTTTCTTT	CASSFGDTEAFF	NA	TRBJ1-1	TRBV5-5	NA
TGTGCCAGCAGCTTCCCGGGGTTTGATGGCTACACCTTC	CASSFPGFDGYTF	NA	TRBJ1-2	TRBV5-6	NA
TGTGCCAGCAGCGTAGTGTCGGGGGGCCCCCAAGAGACCCAGTACTTC	CASSVVSGGPQETQYF	NA	TRBJ2-5	TRBV9	NA
TGTGCCAGCAGTGAGAGATCAGGAACCACCCAGCCCCAGCATTTT	CASSERSGTTQPQHF	NA	TRBJ1-5	TRBV2	NA
TGTGCCCATGGGCGGGGGGCCGGGGCCAACGTCCTGACTTTC	CAHGRGAGANVLTF	NA	TRBJ2-6	TRBV30	TRBD2
TGCGCCAGCAGCTTGGAGGGGCCAAACACCATATATTTT	CASSLEGPNTIYF	NA	TRBJ1-3	TRBV5-1	NA
TGTGCCAGCAGCCAACAGGGGGCGGAGTTCTTT	CASSQQGAEFF	NA	TRBJ1-1	TRBV7-9	TRBD1
TGTGCCAGCAGCCGTAGGACAGGATCCTACGAGCAGTACTTC	CASSRRTGSYEQYF	NA	TRBJ2-7	TRBV7-9	TRBD1
TGTGCCAGCAGCTTACTGGGGACAGGGGCTAGTCAGCCCCAGCATTTT	CASSLLGTGASQPQHF	NA	TRBJ1-5	TRBV7-8	TRBD1
TGTGCCAGCAGCCAAAGACAAAACGGGGAGAACACTGAAGCTTTCTTT	CASSQRQNGENTEAFF	NA	TRBJ1-1	TRBV3-1/TRBV3-2	NA
TGTGCCACTCAGGGGGCAAAAGTCGACTTTGGAAACACCATATATTTT	CATQGAKVDFGNTIYF	NA	TRBJ1-3	TRBV28	TRBD1
TGTGCCAGCAGCCAAATACAGGGTCACTCTGGAAACACCATATATTTT	CASSQIQGHSGNTIYF	NA	TRBJ1-3	TRBV14	NA
TGTGCCAGCAGTGCTCAGCGGGGATTGAACACTGAAGCTTTCTTT	CASSAQRGLNTEAFF	NA	TRBJ1-1	TRBV25-1	NA
TGTGCCAGCAGCTTAGCGAGGAGGGCTGGGGGTTATGGCTACACCTTC	CASSLARRAGGYGYTF	NA	TRBJ1-2	TRBV7-2	NA
TGTGCCAGCAGCTTAGCGCCTGGGAGCTCCTATAATTCACCCCTCCACTTT	CASSLAPGSSYNSPLHF	NA	TRBJ1-6	TRBV7-2	NA
TGTGCCAGCAGCCCTGACAGGGGAGCGGGCTACACCTTC	CASSPDRGAGYTF	NA	TRBJ1-2	TRBV7-9	TRBD1
TGCCTACTGACAGGGGGCTATGAAGCTTTCTTT	CLLTGGYEAFF	once	TRBJ1-1	TRBV20-1	TRBD1
TGCGCCAGCATCCCCTATACGCCACGGGAATACTTC	CASIPYTPREYF	NA	TRBJ2-7	TRBV23-1	NA
TGTGCCAGTAGTCCACAGGGTGCGGAGACTGAAGCTTTCTTT	CASSPQGAETEAFF	few	TRBJ1-1	TRBV19	NA
TGTGCCAGCTCACGGGACAGGGTGGAGACCCAGTACTTC	CASSRDRVETQYF	NA	TRBJ2-5	TRBV18	TRBD1
TGTGCCAGCAGCTCCACAGGAGTTGGTCAGCCCCAGCATTTT	CASSSTGVGQPQHF	NA	TRBJ1-5	TRBV11-2	NA
TGTGCCAGCAGTTTAATCCTCCCGGGGAGCACTGAAGCTTTCTTT	CASSLILPGSTEAFF	NA	TRBJ1-1	TRBV28	NA
TGTGCCAGCAGCTTAGCATATAGCAATCAGCCCCAGCATTTT	CASSLAYSNQPQHF	few	TRBJ1-5	TRBV7-8	NA
TGTGCCAGCTCACCTGACAGGTACACAGATACGCAGTATTTT	CASSPDRYTDTQYF	NA	TRBJ2-3	TRBV18	NA
TGTGCCACCAGCCCTGACAGGGGGTACGAGCAGTACTTC	CATSPDRGYEQYF	once	TRBJ2-7	TRBV15	TRBD1
TGTGCCAGCAGTCGTGACAGGGGGCCGGGCTACACCTTC	CASSRDRGPGYTF	NA	TRBJ1-2	TRBV27	TRBD1
TGTGCCAGCCGGGGGGGGGAGTACTTTTCCTACGAGCAGTACTTC	CASRGGEYFSYEQYF	NA	TRBJ2-7	TRBV2	TRBD2
TGTGCCAGCAGACAGGGATTACAGCCCCAGCATTTT	CASRQGLQPQHF	NA	TRBJ1-5	TRBV12-3/TRBV12-4	NA